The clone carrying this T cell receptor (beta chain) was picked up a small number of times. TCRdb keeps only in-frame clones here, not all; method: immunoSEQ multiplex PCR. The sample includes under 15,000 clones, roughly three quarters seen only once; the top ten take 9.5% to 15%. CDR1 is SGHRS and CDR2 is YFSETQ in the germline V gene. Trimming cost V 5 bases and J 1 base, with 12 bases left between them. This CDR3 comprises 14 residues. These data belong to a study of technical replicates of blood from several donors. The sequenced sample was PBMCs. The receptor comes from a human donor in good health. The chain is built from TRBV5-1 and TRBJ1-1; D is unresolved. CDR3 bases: TGCGCCAGCAGGTCAGGATCCGCGAACACTGAAGCTTTCTTT. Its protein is CASRSGSANTEAFF.